One and the same sample provided the 16 T cell receptor beta chains below, sequenced in a study of identical twins. MiXCR, applied by TCRdb to the 5' RACE reads, yields one record per CDR3 protein. This sample has 550,000 to 800,000 distinct CDR3 sequences; about 7.6% occur once, and the top ten carry about 1.6%. The data also belong to a second study, concerning yellow fever vaccine responses in identical twins.

The specimen was PBMCs. Receptor source: a woman between 18 and 30 years old in good health.

The sample holds many counts of this clonotype. J is TRBJ2-1 and V is TRBV5-1; no definite D call. The CDR3 is made up of 12 amino acids. V was cut by 2 bases and J by 6 bases, with 6 bases left in between. Germline lookup yields CDR1 SGHRS and CDR2 YFSETQ. Here the CDR3 DNA reads TGCGCCAGCAGCTTTCCGGGCAATGAGCAGTTCTTC. Its protein is CASSFPGNEQFF.

At least ten counts were recorded for this clonotype. J is TRBJ1-1 and V is TRBV24-1; D is ambiguous. The V gene's germline CDR1 is KGHDR and CDR2 SFDVKD. The CDR3 consists of 14 residues. V gave up 2 bases and J gave up 1 base, with 7 bases separating them. The CDR3 DNA reads as TGTGCCACCAGTGATTGGAACACGAACACTGAAGCTTTCTTT. Translation: CATSDWNTNTEAFF.

This clonotype was seen a few times. The chain employs TRBV20-1 and TRBJ2-5; the match to TRBD2 covers 13 bases. The germline V gene encodes CDR1 DFQATT and CDR2 SNEGSKA (reference sequence). V trimming: 4 bases; J trimming: 1 base; junction bases outside the gene matches: 12. The CDR3 spans 18 residues. The CDR3 here is CSATGGFGTSGTQETQYF. CDR3 nucleotides: TGCAGTGCTACAGGGGGGTTCGGGACTAGCGGGACCCAAGAGACCCAGTACTTC.

In this sample, this clonotype turned up a few times. The chain employs TRBV28 and TRBJ1-2, with D unclear. The CDR3 is made up of 14 amino acids. Germline V lookup: CDR1 MDHEN, CDR2 SYDVKM. V was cut by 0 bases and J by 1 base, with 6 bases left in between. CDR3 nucleotides: TGTGCCAGCAGTTTATGGGGGTATAACTATGGCTACACCTTC. Protein product: CASSLWGYNYGYTF.

The table lists this clonotype with a few counts. At one of its ends the junction is not consistent with the germline gene, which may arise from a read error. The chain carries TRBV29-1 and TRBJ2-2; TRBD1 or TRBD2 may be the D gene (5 bases each). Germline V gives CDR1 SQVTM, CDR2 ANQGSEA. The CDR3 has 11 amino acids. The CDR3 region is CSGKGSGELLF. In DNA form, the CDR3 reads TGCAGCGGGAAGGGGTCCGGGGAGCTGCTTTTT.

A few counts support this clonotype. This sequence joins TRBV7-6 and TRBJ2-1; 12 positions agree with TRBD2. Per germline, CDR1 SGHVS and CDR2 FNYEAQ. This CDR3 is 15 amino acids long. V gave up 7 bases and J gave up 11 bases; unmatched junction bases: 12. In DNA, the CDR3 is TGTGCCAGCACCCCTCGACTAGCGGGGGCCCCACAGCAGTTCTTC. Translation gives CASTPRLAGAPQQFF.

V usage is TRBV20-1 and J usage is TRBJ1-2; TRBD1 agrees at 8 bases. CDR1 DFQATT and CDR2 SNEGSKA come from the germline V gene (reference sequence). After removal of 5 bases from V and 7 bases from J, the junction contained 6 bases not matched to a gene. CDR3 size: 12 residues. CDR3 residues: CSAGQGDSGYTF. DNA for the CDR3: TGCAGTGCTGGACAGGGTGACAGTGGCTACACCTTC.

Regarding this clonotype: One base away lies a much larger clone, so this may be a sequencing read error. The J gene is TRBJ2-3, the V gene TRBV15; no clear D. The V gene's germline CDR1 is LNHNV and CDR2 YYDKDF (reference sequence). The CDR3 is made up of 21 amino acids. CDR3 amino acids: CTTSRDPVVGLITHTTDTQYF. CDR3 sequence (DNA): TGTACCACCAGCAGAGATCCCGTCGTAGGCTTAATTACCCATACCACAGATACGCAGTATTTT.

V and J are TRBV10-2 and TRBJ2-2, with TRBD2 identical over 9 bases. Germline V gives CDR1 WSHSY, CDR2 SAAADI. This CDR3 has 15 amino acids. Germline trimming cut 6 bases from V and 4 bases from J; bases unmatched to any gene: 6. The CDR3 sequence is CASSVAGATTGELFF. In DNA, the CDR3 is TGCGCCAGCAGCGTAGCGGGAGCGACCACCGGGGAGCTGTTTTTT.

This clonotype was recorded a few times. The V and J genes are TRBV28 and TRBJ2-1, with 14 bases aligning to TRBD2. Germline V gives CDR1 MDHEN, CDR2 SYDVKM. The CDR3 runs 15 residues. Trimming took 5 bases from V and 12 from J; bases not matched to a gene: 9. The CDR3: CASSPSTSGGVGQFF. CDR3 DNA: TGTGCCAGCAGTCCTTCGACTAGCGGGGGGGTTGGGCAGTTCTTC. Full variable domain (remainder filled in from reference TRBV28 and TRBJ2-1): DVKVTQSSRYLVKRTGEKVFLECVQDMDHENMFWYRQDPGLGLRLIYFSYDVKMKEKGDIPEGYSVSREKKERFSLILESASTNQTSMYLCASSPSTSGGVGQFFGPGTRLTVL.

The chain combines TRBV7-9 with TRBJ1-1, with D perhaps matching TRBD1 (5 bases). The germline gives CDR1 SEHNR, CDR2 FQNEAQ (reference sequence). This CDR3 has 11 residues. V lost 6 bases to trimming and J lost 6 bases, with 8 bases between them. CDR3 amino acids: CASREQAEAFF. For the CDR3, the DNA is TGTGCCAGCAGGGAACAGGCTGAAGCTTTCTTT. The full variable domain, with the rest looked up from reference TRBV7-9 and TRBJ1-1, is DTGVSQNPRHKITKRGQNVTFRCDPISEHNRLYWYRQTLGQGPEFLTYFQNEAQLEKSRLLSDRFSAERPKGSFSTLEIQRTEQGDSAMYLCASREQAEAFFGQGTRLTVV.

Only a few counts were recorded for this clonotype. This chain joins TRBV2 and TRBJ2-3; TRBD1 is a possible D gene (7 bases). Per germline, CDR1 SNHLY and CDR2 FYNNEI. The CDR3 extends over 15 amino acids. Trimming cost V 2 bases and J 4 bases, with 13 bases left between them. DNA of the CDR3: TGTGCCAGCAGTGAACAGGGGGGATCGGCAGATACGCAGTATTTT. Translating it yields CASSEQGGSADTQYF.

V usage is TRBV29-1 and J usage is TRBJ1-3, with a possible D match to TRBD1 (5 bases). CDR3 length: 14 residues. Trimming stripped 1 base from V and 2 bases from J, with 9 bases between. Germline lookup yields CDR1 SQVTM and CDR2 ANQGSEA. CDR3: CSVEVPGAGNTIYF. The CDR3 nucleotides are TGCAGCGTTGAAGTTCCGGGGGCTGGAAACACCATATATTTT. The full variable domain, completed using reference TRBV29-1 and TRBJ1-3, is SAVISQKPSRDICQRGTSLTIQCQVDSQVTMMFWYRQQPGQSLTLIATANQGSEATYESGFVIDKFPISRPNLTFSTLTVSNMSPEDSSIYLCSVEVPGAGNTIYFGEGSWLTVV.

In this sample, this clonotype turned up many times. The V and J genes are TRBV7-8 and TRBJ1-1; D is possibly TRBD1 (6 bases). This CDR3 has 17 residues. V was shortened by 2 bases and J by 3 bases, with 19 bases between the two germline ends. Germline CDR1 SGHVS, CDR2 FQNEAQ. CDR3 nucleotide sequence: TGTGCCAGCAGCTTAACCAGGGGCGGAGTATGGGACACTGAAGCTTTCTTT. The encoded protein is CASSLTRGGVWDTEAFF.

CDR3 nucleotides: TGTGCCAGCAGCTTCTCTCCTGCCAACTACAATGAGCAGTTCTTC. Translation gives CASSFSPANYNEQFF. The chain couples TRBV5-6 to TRBJ2-1; D unclear. V lost 2 bases and J 3 bases, leaving 12 bases between the germline ends. The V gene's germline CDR1 is SGHDT and CDR2 YYEEEE. There are 15 residues in the CDR3. The full variable domain, its missing parts supplied by reference TRBV5-6 and TRBJ2-1, is DAGVTQSPTHLIKTRGQQVTLRCSPKSGHDTVSWYQQALGQGPQFIFQYYEEEERQRGNFPDRFSGHQFPNYSSELNVNALLLGDSALYLCASSFSPANYNEQFFGPGTRLTVL.

This clonotype was detected many times. The gene calls are TRBV19 and TRBJ2-7; possibly TRBD1 for D (6 bases). Germline V gene lookup returns CDR1 LNHDA and CDR2 SQIVND (reference sequence). V was shortened by 3 bases and J by 9 bases, with 9 bases between the two germline ends. The CDR3 contains 11 residues. The DNA for the CDR3 is TGTGCCAGTAGTATCCCGACAGGGCAGTACGTC. Amino acid sequence: CASSIPTGQYV.